These T cell receptor beta chains were read from a single sample in a study of shared clonotypes between healthy human individuals. Generated by immunoSEQ multiplex PCR, the TCRdb table keeps only in-frame clones and is missing some. This table holds a few million clones, less than 95% found once. The sequenced material came from naive CD4+ T cells from PBMCs. The receptors here all came from a man between 18 and 29 years old in good health. Some clones in this sample may be carry-over from other donors' samples. Both conserved end residues are part of each CDR3. Fields, in order: V gene, J gene, clone size, D gene, CDR3 protein, CDR3 DNA. A D gene is named only where the DNA matches it firmly. The size of a clone is reported for some rows only, either as once, few or many, or as a class for expanded clones.

TRBV7-2,TRBJ1-2,-,TRBD1,CASSGQGILYGYTF,TGTGCCAGCAGTGGACAGGGGATCCTCTATGGCTACACCTTC
TRBV6-1,TRBJ1-1,-,-,CASSDRPGVLNTEAFF,TGTGCCAGCAGTGATCGCCCAGGGGTTTTGAACACTGAAGCTTTCTTT
TRBV5-1,TRBJ2-3,-,-,CASLQEGRRTDTQYF,TGCGCCAGCCTCCAGGAGGGGAGGCGCACAGATACGCAGTATTTT
TRBV5-1,TRBJ2-7,once,-,CASSQGTPYEQYF,TGCGCCAGCAGCCAGGGAACTCCCTACGAGCAGTACTTC
TRBV28,TRBJ2-7,once,-,CASTGLPAYEQYF,TGTGCCAGCACAGGACTACCCGCCTACGAGCAGTACTTC
TRBV30,TRBJ2-2,-,-,CAWSVGDPGELFF,TGTGCCTGGAGTGTAGGGGATCCCGGGGAGCTGTTTTTT
TRBV6-1,TRBJ2-7,-,TRBD1,CASSGRQGDEQYF,TGTGCCAGCAGTGGAAGACAGGGCGACGAGCAGTACTTC
TRBV5-1,TRBJ2-2,-,-,CASSLVAGTGELFF,TGCGCCAGCAGCTTGGTTGCGGGGACCGGGGAGCTGTTTTTT
TRBV6-1,TRBJ1-4,-,-,CASSEVDPVAKLFF,TGTGCCAGCAGTGAAGTCGACCCCGTCGCAAAACTGTTTTTT
TRBV30,TRBJ2-3,-,-,CAWTRRGTDTQYF,TGTGCCTGGACACGGAGGGGCACAGATACGCAGTATTTT
TRBV25-1,TRBJ2-7,-,-,CASSEGVREQYF,TGTGCCAGCAGTGAAGGAGTGCGTGAGCAGTACTTC
TRBV19,TRBJ1-1,-,-,CASSRGFYTEAFF,TGTGCCAGTAGTAGGGGATTCTACACTGAAGCTTTCTTT
TRBV7-8,TRBJ2-3,few,-,CASSLDGTDTQYF,TGTGCCAGCAGCTTAGATGGCACAGATACGCAGTATTTT
TRBV10-3,TRBJ2-7,-,TRBD2,CAIKVARTSGEQYF,TGTGCCATCAAGGTGGCCAGGACTAGCGGAGAGCAGTACTTC
TRBV7-2,TRBJ2-1,-,-,CASRSGLYYNEQFF,TGTGCCAGCAGGTCCGGACTCTACTACAATGAGCAGTTCTTC
TRBV29-1,TRBJ1-1,-,-,CSVEVGGGNTEAFF,TGCAGCGTTGAGGTCGGCGGAGGGAACACTGAAGCTTTCTTT
TRBV4-1,TRBJ2-7,-,-,CASSQVGRSGPYEQYF,TGCGCCAGCAGCCAAGTAGGGCGTTCGGGTCCCTACGAGCAGTACTTC
TRBV28,TRBJ2-3,-,-,CASSLLTGSTDTQYF,TGTGCCAGCAGTCTACTGACAGGAAGCACAGATACGCAGTATTTT
TRBV13,TRBJ2-5,-,-,CASSLGGRKRETQYF,TGTGCCAGCAGCTTAGGCGGCAGAAAAAGGGAGACCCAGTACTTC
TRBV28,TRBJ2-7,-,-,CASGRPYEQYF,TGTGCCAGCGGCAGGCCCTACGAGCAGTACTTC
TRBV6-5,TRBJ2-2,-,-,CASRQTRAGELFF,TGTGCCAGCAGGCAAACTAGGGCCGGGGAGCTGTTTTTT
TRBV7-8,TRBJ2-7,-,-,CASSFRRAGPSYEQYF,TGTGCCAGCAGCTTCAGGCGGGCAGGGCCGTCCTACGAGCAGTACTTC
TRBV11-1,TRBJ2-3,-,-,CASGLGLPSTDTQYF,TGTGCCAGCGGCCTTGGACTACCAAGCACAGATACGCAGTATTTT
TRBV5-5,TRBJ2-2,-,-,CASSIPYNTGELFF,TGTGCCAGCAGCATACCTTATAACACCGGGGAGCTGTTTTTT
TRBV5-4,TRBJ2-5,-,-,CASSLQAGQETQYF,TGTGCCAGCAGCCTACAGGCTGGGCAAGAGACCCAGTACTTC
TRBV15,TRBJ2-7,-,TRBD1,CATSSSYRGLYEQYF,TGTGCCACCAGCAGTTCCTACAGGGGGTTGTACGAGCAGTACTTC
TRBV7-9,TRBJ2-2,few,-,CASLAGELFF,TGTGCCAGCTTAGCGGGGGAGCTGTTTTTT
TRBV7-2,TRBJ2-3,-,TRBD2,CASSSRTSGRTDTQYF,TGTGCCAGCAGCTCGCGGACTAGCGGGAGAACAGATACGCAGTATTTT
TRBV18,TRBJ2-1,-,TRBD2,CASSLLGLAVSYNEQFF,TGTGCCAGCTCCCTCCTGGGACTAGCGGTTTCGTACAATGAGCAGTTCTTC
TRBV5-1,TRBJ1-2,-,TRBD1,CASSLEPQGAEGYTF,TGCGCCAGCAGCTTGGAACCACAGGGGGCAGAGGGCTACACCTTC
TRBV5-4,TRBJ1-4,-,-,CASSLAANNEKLFF,TGTGCCAGCAGCTTGGCAGCGAATAATGAAAAACTGTTTTTT
TRBV6-5,TRBJ1-5,-,-,CASRPMRVGNQPQHF,TGTGCCAGCAGGCCTATGAGGGTGGGCAATCAGCCCCAGCATTTT
TRBV7-2,TRBJ1-1,-,-,CASSLMGRLNTEAFF,TGTGCCAGCAGCTTAATGGGGAGATTGAACACTGAAGCTTTCTTT
TRBV28,TRBJ2-7,once,TRBD2,CASSLGGRDYYEQYF,TGTGCCAGCAGTTTAGGAGGGCGGGACTACTACGAGCAGTACTTC
TRBV25-1,TRBJ1-4,-,-,CASSVPGTTNEKLFF,TGTGCCAGCAGTGTGCCGGGAACAACTAATGAAAAACTGTTTTTT
TRBV4-1,TRBJ2-3,-,TRBD2,CASSGTSGRTDTQYF,TGCGCCAGCAGCGGGACTAGCGGTCGCACAGATACGCAGTATTTT
TRBV7-9,TRBJ1-2,-,-,CASSFGTADYGYTF,TGTGCCAGCAGCTTTGGGACGGCGGACTATGGCTACACCTTC
TRBV16,TRBJ2-3,-,-,CASRRDVTDTQYF,TGTGCCAGCAGACGGGACGTAACAGATACGCAGTATTTT
TRBV19,TRBJ1-3,-,-,CASRGAGNTIYF,TGTGCCTCCAGGGGAGCTGGAAACACCATATATTTT
TRBV28,TRBJ2-1,-,TRBD2,CASSLRASGSDEQFF,TGTGCCAGCAGTTTAAGGGCTAGCGGGAGCGATGAGCAGTTCTTC
TRBV27,TRBJ2-1,-,TRBD2,CASSLNLPYSTSGKLNEQFF,TGTGCCAGCAGTTTAAATTTACCCTACTCAACTAGCGGGAAGTTAAATGAGCAGTTCTTC
TRBV20-1,TRBJ2-1,-,TRBD1,CSARTGERQFF,TGCAGTGCGAGGACAGGGGAACGGCAGTTCTTC
TRBV7-3,TRBJ2-5,-,TRBD1,CASSLTGARETQYF,TGTGCCAGCAGCTTGACAGGGGCCAGGGAGACCCAGTACTTC
TRBV11-2,TRBJ2-7,-,TRBD1,CASSPRTGGSYEQYF,TGTGCCAGCAGCCCCAGGACAGGGGGCTCCTACGAGCAGTACTTC
TRBV5-4,TRBJ2-1,-,TRBD2,CASSPRGLASYNEQFF,TGTGCCAGCAGCCCCCGGGGACTAGCGTCCTACAATGAGCAGTTCTTC
TRBV9,TRBJ2-3,-,-,CASSVGRITDTQYF,TGTGCCAGCAGCGTAGGAAGAATCACAGATACGCAGTATTTT
TRBV5-8,TRBJ1-5,-,-,CASSLYRGVGNQPQHF,TGTGCCAGCAGCCTGTATCGGGGTGTAGGCAATCAGCCCCAGCATTTT
TRBV15,TRBJ2-5,once,-,CATSTPRGWTGVGQETQYF,TGTGCCACCAGCACCCCCCGAGGGTGGACGGGAGTGGGCCAAGAGACCCAGTACTTC
TRBV6-1,TRBJ2-5,-,-,CASSEMEGTQYF,TGTGCCAGCAGTGAGATGGAGGGGACCCAGTACTTC
TRBV4-2,TRBJ2-1,-,TRBD2,CASSHGGAGGGDEQFF,TGTGCCAGCAGCCACGGCGGGGCGGGAGGAGGCGATGAGCAGTTCTTC
TRBV9,TRBJ2-1,-,TRBD1,CASSFWTGGNEQFF,TGTGCCAGCAGCTTCTGGACAGGGGGCAATGAGCAGTTCTTC
TRBV28,TRBJ1-2,-,TRBD1,CASSLEGQGPNYGYTF,TGTGCCAGCAGTTTAGAGGGACAGGGTCCCAACTATGGCTACACCTTC
TRBV27,TRBJ2-7,-,TRBD2,CASSDGLAIYEQYF,TGTGCCAGCTCTGATGGACTAGCTATCTACGAGCAGTACTTC
TRBV19,TRBJ2-2,-,TRBD2,CASSPKGLTSGNTGELFF,TGTGCCAGTAGCCCTAAGGGTCTGACTAGCGGTAACACCGGGGAGCTGTTTTTT
TRBV4-1,TRBJ2-1,-,-,CASSQDSNLRRFF,TGCGCCAGCAGCCAAGATTCGAACCTCAGGCGGTTCTTC